The clone carrying this T cell receptor beta chain came up once. What it binds is not known. V was trimmed by 1 base and J by 3 bases, leaving 13 bases between them. CDR1 MGHRA and CDR2 YSYEKL come from the germline V gene. This CDR3 is built from 15 residues. PCR was performed using 60 Vbeta and 13 Jbeta primers. Only in-frame clones appear in the TCRdb table, and some are missing; sequencing was by immunoSEQ multiplex PCR. The sample contains roughly 220,000 clones, approximately 78% of which appear only once. These data come from a study of cytomegalovirus exposure and HLA in healthy donors. Study-wide results and caveats: Reports state that TCR beta sequences accurately predicted most subjects' HLA-A and HLA-B alleles.

The source is a woman in her thirties or forties in good health and CMV-seronegative. The chain is built from TRBV4-1 and TRBJ2-7; TRBD1 is a possible D gene (5 bases). Input material: PBMCs. In DNA form, the CDR3 reads TGCGCCAGCAGCCAAGCCCCGACAGAGTACTACGAGCAGTACTTC. Translation gives CASSQAPTEYYEQYF.